This TCR beta chain was documented in a study of blood T cell repertoires in COVID-19. Overall study context: Acute-phase and convalescent COVID-19 samples originated in the United States, Italy and Spain. The analysed material was cDNA or gDNA that came from T cells, B-cell-depleted T cells, or PBMCs.

Clinical histories supplied by participants themselves formed the basis of cohort assignment. The CDR3 totals 13 residues. CDR1 is ENHRY and CDR2 is SYGVKD in the germline V gene. V lost 10 bases, J lost 1 base, and 13 bases lay in between. Source study methods: Reference gene primers were amplified, and this amplification served to estimate nucleated cell counts. The data were produced by immunoSEQ multiplex PCR, yet TCRdb's version contains in-frame clones alone and is incomplete. The V and J calls and the clone size are those of that table, but D and trimming were determined from the DNA. The sample lists about 400,000 clones, about 90% occurring once.

This rearrangement joins TRBV10-3 to TRBJ1-1; D remains unclear. The clonotype comes from a man between 35 and 55 years old in a cohort exposed to, infected with or recovered from COVID-19 (not recorded which). Sequencing was carried out using PBMCs or T cells enriched from blood (not recorded which). CDR3: CASLPHRNTEAFF. CDR3 nucleotide sequence: TGTGCCAGCCTTCCCCACAGGAACACTGAAGCTTTCTTT.